This T cell receptor (beta chain) is from a study of T cells in narcolepsy. About the study: Patients with NT1 or NT2 and healthy control donors were enrolled.

The ends were cut back, 3 bases at V and 2 bases at J, with 8 bases in the middle. Germline assignment: CDR1 SNHLY and CDR2 FYNNEI. This CDR3 region has 14 residues. As to this clone: Its specificity is unknown.

Whole-study findings and limits: No autoreactive T cell clone sequences appeared in some memory CD4+ repertoires. Same-patient CSF and blood CD4+ T cell clonotypes included HCRT-specific and TRIB2-specific autoreactive ones. Healthy controls reportedly lacked the autoreactive clonotypes serially found in patients' blood.

Some clones are missing from TCRdb's copy, which holds only in-frame ones; the method was immunoSEQ multiplex PCR. The sample lists about 35,000 clones, approximately 84% seen once, with around 1% in the top ten. The chain has TRBV2 and TRBJ1-5; possibly TRBD1 for D (5 bases). What was sequenced was memory (CD45RA-) CD4+ T cells from blood. This receptor was identified in a human donor in good health. The CDR3 DNA sequence: TGTGCCAGCAGTGAGGGGGAGGGCAATCAGCCCCAGCATTTT. Its translation is CASSEGEGNQPQHF.